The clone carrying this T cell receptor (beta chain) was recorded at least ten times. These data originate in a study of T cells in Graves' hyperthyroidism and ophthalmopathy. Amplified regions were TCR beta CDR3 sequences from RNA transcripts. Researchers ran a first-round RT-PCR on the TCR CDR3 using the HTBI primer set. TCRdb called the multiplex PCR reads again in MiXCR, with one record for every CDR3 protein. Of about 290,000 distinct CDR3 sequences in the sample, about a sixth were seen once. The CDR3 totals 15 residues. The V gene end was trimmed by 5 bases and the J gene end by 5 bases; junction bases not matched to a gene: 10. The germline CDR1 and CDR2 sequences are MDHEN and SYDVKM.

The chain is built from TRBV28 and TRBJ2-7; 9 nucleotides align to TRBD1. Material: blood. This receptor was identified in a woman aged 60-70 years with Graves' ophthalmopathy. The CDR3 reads CASSTTGTGFHEQYF. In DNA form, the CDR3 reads TGTGCCAGCAGTACAACCGGGACAGGGTTCCACGAGCAGTACTTC.